The 28 T cell receptor beta chains below all came from one sample that was sequenced in a study of blood T cell repertoires in COVID-19. Using immunoSEQ multiplex PCR, the repertoire was profiled, and TCRdb retains in-frame clones only, with some absent. The sample consists of some 85,000 clones, around three quarters of them appearing once. The source material was peripheral blood. The receptor set was obtained from a human donor in a cohort sampled during active COVID-19.

The chain combines TRBV2 with TRBJ2-7, with 12 bases lining up with TRBD1. Germline V gene lookup returns CDR1 SNHLY and CDR2 FYNNEI. The junction had 7 bases not matched to a gene; V was cut back by 6 bases and J by 4 bases. The CDR3 is 15 amino acids. The CDR3 region has the DNA TGTGCCAGCAGGGGCCGGGACAGGGGGCCGTACGAGCAGTACTTC. Its protein is CASRGRDRGPYEQYF.

This chain joins TRBV20-1 and TRBJ1-1; no definite D call. Germline V gene data show CDR1 as DFQATT and CDR2 as SNEGSKA (reference sequence). V was pared by 3 bases and J by 4 bases, with 6 bases between. There are 11 residues in the CDR3. Written as DNA, the CDR3 is TGCAGTGCTAGGAGTGGCACTGAAGCTTTCTTT. This gives the protein CSARSGTEAFF.

The rearrangement uses TRBV3-1 (or the pseudogene TRBV3-2) and TRBJ2-7; unclear D gene. Per germline, CDR1 LGHDT and CDR2 YNNKEL (reference sequence). The CDR3 is 11 amino acids. The V end was cut by 2 bases, the J end by 5 bases, with 4 bases between. In DNA form, the CDR3 reads TGTGCCAGCAGCCAACTACACGAGCAGTACTTC. Its protein product is CASSQLHEQYF.

The chain links TRBV4-1 to TRBJ2-7, with D perhaps matching TRBD2 (6 bases). Per germline, CDR1 MGHRA and CDR2 YSYEKL. CDR3 length equals 15 residues. V was shortened by 0 bases and J by 2 bases, with 11 bases between the two germline ends. The CDR3 reads CASSQEEGRAYEQYF. The CDR3 nucleotides are TGCGCCAGCAGCCAAGAGGAGGGCAGGGCCTACGAGCAGTACTTC.

The genes are TRBV7-2 and TRBJ2-7; 10 nucleotides align to TRBD2. This CDR3 has 16 residues. With V trimmed by 5 bases and J by 3 bases, 10 bases remained unmatched. Per the germline V gene, CDR1 is SGHTA and CDR2 is FQGNSA. The CDR3 DNA is TGTGCCAGCAGCATATTAGCGGGGGGAGGAGGCTACGAGCAGTACTTC. This encodes CASSILAGGGGYEQYF.

The chain carries TRBV2 and TRBJ2-2, with D possibly TRBD1 on 6 matching bases. The CDR3 has 15 residues. The V end lost 4 bases, the J end lost 4 bases, and 13 bases lay between the germline ends. The germline gives CDR1 SNHLY, CDR2 FYNNEI. CDR3 nucleotides: TGTGCCAGCAGTGTGGACAGAAAGATCACCGGGGAGCTGTTTTTT. Protein product: CASSVDRKITGELFF.

This clone appeared a few times. The chain has TRBV11-2 and TRBJ2-3; 11 positions agree with TRBD2. The germline CDR1 and CDR2 sequences are SGHAT and FQNNGV. CDR3 length: 15 amino acids. The ends lost 0 bases at V and 4 bases at J; junction bases unmatched: 0. Written as DNA, the CDR3 is TGTGCCAGCAGCTTAGATAGCGGGAGGGCAGATACGCAGTATTTT. Residues: CASSLDSGRADTQYF. Full variable domain (missing parts from reference TRBV11-2 and TRBJ2-3): EAGVAQSPRYKIIEKRQSVAFWCNPISGHATLYWYQQILGQGPKLLIQFQNNGVVDDSQLPKDRFSAERLKGVDSTLKIQPAKLEDSAVYLCASSLDSGRADTQYFGPGTRLTVL.

The rearrangement joins TRBV18 to TRBJ2-3, with D hard to call. V dropped 6 bases and J dropped 2 bases, with 15 bases sitting between them. Germline values: CDR1 KGHSH, CDR2 LQKENI. The CDR3 has 15 residues. The CDR3 nucleotides read TGTGCCAGCTCGACCCGGGTCAGTGACACAGATACGCAGTATTTT. Its translation: CASSTRVSDTDTQYF.

The chain carries TRBV6-2 or TRBV6-3 and TRBJ2-5, with 7 bases aligning to TRBD1. CDR1 is MNHEY, CDR2 SVGEGT, per germline. V gave up 5 bases and J gave up 4 bases; unmatched junction bases: 1. The CDR3 totals 12 residues. CDR3 in amino acids: CASSRQGETQYF. As DNA, the CDR3 is TGTGCCAGCAGTCGACAGGGAGAGACCCAGTACTTC.

V usage is TRBV29-1 and J usage is TRBJ2-7; possible D gene TRBD1, 6 bases. Trimming pared 7 bases from V and 1 base from J, leaving 14 bases between. Germline V gene data show CDR1 as SQVTM and CDR2 as ANQGSEA. The CDR3 spans 13 residues. CDR3: CSAVTGLSYEQYF. The CDR3 DNA follows: TGCAGCGCAGTTACAGGGTTATCCTACGAGCAGTACTTC.

This rearrangement joins TRBV11-1 to TRBJ2-1; 8 nucleotides line up with TRBD2. Looked up from germline, CDR1 is SGHAT and CDR2 is FQDESV (reference sequence). The V and J ends lost 4 bases and 8 bases, in that order; junction bases with no gene match: 13. This CDR3 comprises 16 residues. In DNA, the CDR3 is TGTGCCAGCAGCTCCCCCTACAGCGGGAGTAAGGATGAGCAGTTCTTC. Amino acid sequence: CASSSPYSGSKDEQFF. Drawing the rest from reference TRBV11-1 and TRBJ2-1, the complete variable domain is EAEVAQSPRYKITEKSQAVAFWCDPISGHATLYWYRQILGQGPELLVQFQDESVVDDSQLPKDRFSAERLKGVDSTLKIQPAELGDSAMYLCASSSPYSGSKDEQFFGPGTRLTVL.

The chain employs TRBV3-1 (or the pseudogene TRBV3-2) and TRBJ1-2, with 7 bases fitting TRBD1. Trimming cost V 2 bases and J 1 base; bases outside gene matches: 4. This CDR3 is built from 15 residues. CDR1 and CDR2 (germline): LGHDT, YNNKEL (reference sequence). CDR3 amino acids: CASSQPGTVNYGYTF. CDR3 sequence (DNA): TGTGCCAGCAGCCAACCCGGGACAGTTAACTATGGCTACACCTTC.

DNA for the CDR3: TGTGCCAGTAGTATTCTTTCAGGCGATAGCACAGATACGCAGTATTTT. Protein product: CASSILSGDSTDTQYF. This chain connects TRBV19 to TRBJ2-3; D unclear. The germline V gene encodes CDR1 LNHDA and CDR2 SQIVND (reference sequence). The CDR3 covers 16 residues. Trimming removed 3 bases at V and 0 bases at J, with 13 bases between.

The chain couples TRBV6-6 to TRBJ1-6; possible D gene TRBD1, 6 bases. The CDR3 sequence is 13 residues long. The V end lost 5 bases, the J end lost 7 bases, and 9 bases lay between the germline ends. Germline CDR1 reads MNHNY; CDR2 reads SVGAGI (reference sequence). The CDR3 DNA sequence: TGTGCCAGCAGTCGAGGACAGAATTCACCCCTCCACTTT. Protein: CASSRGQNSPLHF.

This chain links TRBV28 with TRBJ2-1; tentatively, D is TRBD2 (6 bases). Trimming removed 5 bases at V and 9 bases at J, with 11 bases between. Germline CDR1 reads MDHEN; CDR2 reads SYDVKM. CDR3 length: 12 amino acids. CDR3 loop: CASSQEGSEQFF. Written as DNA, the CDR3 is TGTGCCAGCAGTCAGGAGGGCTCTGAGCAGTTCTTC. The entire variable domain, with the rest obtained from reference TRBV28 and TRBJ2-1, is as follows: DVKVTQSSRYLVKRTGEKVFLECVQDMDHENMFWYRQDPGLGLRLIYFSYDVKMKEKGDIPEGYSVSREKKERFSLILESASTNQTSMYLCASSQEGSEQFFGPGTRLTVL.

The V gene is TRBV7-3, the J gene TRBJ2-1; D might be TRBD2 (6 bases). V gave up 5 bases and J gave up 9 bases, with 17 bases separating them. Germline CDR1 and CDR2: SGHTA and FQGTGA. The CDR3 loop spans 14 amino acids. DNA of the CDR3: TGTGCCAGCAGCCCTCGGGATAGCGGAGGTGAGCAGTTCTTC. It translates to CASSPRDSGGEQFF.

This chain connects TRBV9 to TRBJ1-6; tentatively, D is TRBD1 (5 bases). Trimming stripped 4 bases from V and 7 bases from J, with 15 bases between. The CDR3 has 15 residues. In germline, CDR1 is SGDLS, CDR2 YYNGEE. DNA for the CDR3: TGTGCCAGCAGCCCTCAGGGAATGAGGAATTCACCCCTCCACTTT. Protein product: CASSPQGMRNSPLHF. The variable domain in full, with the rest retrieved from reference TRBV9 and TRBJ1-6, is DSGVTQTPKHLITATGQRVTLRCSPRSGDLSVYWYQQSLDQGLQFLIQYYNGEERAKGNILERFSAQQFPDLHSELNLSSLELGDSALYFCASSPQGMRNSPLHFGNGTRLTVT.

The rearrangement joins TRBV29-1 to TRBJ1-2; D gene ambiguous. The CDR3 covers 13 residues. Germline V gene lookup returns CDR1 SQVTM and CDR2 ANQGSEA. V lost 3 bases and J lost 9, with 17 bases in between. The CDR3 sequence is CSVDPGLTLRYTF. For the CDR3, the DNA is TGCAGCGTTGACCCAGGTTTAACGTTGCGCTACACCTTC.

This clone was found once. The chain couples TRBV19 to TRBJ2-6, with TRBD1 as a possible D gene (6 bases). There are 17 residues in the CDR3. Trimming removed 9 bases from V and 4 bases from J, with 22 bases in between. Germline-derived CDR1 and CDR2 are LNHDA and SQIVND (reference sequence). The CDR3 region is CASSVTGLWSGANVLTF. CDR3 sequence (DNA): TGTGCCAGCTCAGTGACAGGTCTTTGGTCCGGGGCCAACGTCCTGACTTTC.

The J gene is TRBJ1-2, the V gene TRBV5-4; tentative D call: TRBD1 (6 bases). Trimming stripped 0 bases from V and 2 bases from J, with 14 bases between. The CDR3 runs to 16 residues. The V gene's germline CDR1 is SGHNT and CDR2 YYREEE (reference sequence). The CDR3 region has the DNA TGTGCCAGCAGCTTGGAGTTAAGGACAGTAAACTATGGCTACACCTTC. This translates into CASSLELRTVNYGYTF.

The chain couples TRBV7-3 to TRBJ1-1, with D tentatively TRBD1 (5 bases). This CDR3 is built from 13 residues. Trimming left V 5 bases short and J 5 bases short, with 12 bases between. Germline CDR1 SGHTA, CDR2 FQGTGA. The CDR3, as DNA: TGTGCCAGCAGCCAACAGGTTAGGACTGAAGCTTTCTTT. It codes for CASSQQVRTEAFF.

The chain uses TRBV28 and TRBJ2-2; D is unclear. Germline CDR1 reads MDHEN; CDR2 reads SYDVKM. CDR3 length: 12 amino acids. Trimming took 6 bases from V and 8 from J, leaving 10 bases between them. The CDR3 is CASSTYPGELFF. The CDR3 DNA is TGTGCCAGCAGCACTTACCCGGGGGAGCTGTTTTTT.

This clone has just a few counts. Here the CDR3 DNA reads TGTGCCAGCAGCCCAGACAGAGTCCAAGCAGCTTTCTTT. Its protein product is CASSPDRVQAAFF. J is TRBJ1-1 and V is TRBV6-5, with D perhaps matching TRBD1 (5 bases). V lost 6 bases, J lost 10 bases, and 18 bases lay in between. There are 13 residues in the CDR3. Germline values: CDR1 MNHEY, CDR2 SVGAGI.

The V and J genes are TRBV2 and TRBJ2-1; 11 bases are a match to TRBD2. CDR3 length: 18 residues. V was pared by 0 bases and J by 1 base, with 5 bases of the junction left unmatched. The germline gives CDR1 SNHLY, CDR2 FYNNEI. In DNA, the CDR3 is TGTGCCAGCAGTGAAGCTGTTCTAGCGGGAGGTTCCTACAATGAGCAGTTCTTC. Its translation is CASSEAVLAGGSYNEQFF.

The rearrangement joins TRBV24-1 to TRBJ2-3; D ambiguous. V shed 4 bases and J shed 0 bases, with 16 bases lying between them. The CDR3 runs to 17 residues. Germline V gene data show CDR1 as KGHDR and CDR2 as SFDVKD. CDR3 loop: CATSDLDGRQSTDTQYF. The CDR3 DNA is TGTGCCACCAGTGACCTAGACGGTCGGCAAAGCACAGATACGCAGTATTTT.

This chain joins TRBV12-5 and TRBJ2-1; possible D gene TRBD1, 5 bases. Germline V gives CDR1 LGHNT, CDR2 FRNRAP. With 3 bases removed from V and 8 bases from J, the gap between germline ends came to 14 bases. This CDR3 has 14 residues. The CDR3 bases are TGTGCTAGTGGTTTACAAGCAGGGTGGGATGAGCAGTTCTTC. It is translated as CASGLQAGWDEQFF.

This sequence joins TRBV28 and TRBJ2-1, with 12 bases fitting TRBD2. Germline V gives CDR1 MDHEN, CDR2 SYDVKM. The J segment lost 15 bases and the V segment lost 4 bases, leaving 16 bases of the junction unmatched. The CDR3 extends over 16 amino acids. The CDR3 region is CASSSLAGGHYKAGFF. The CDR3 DNA is TGTGCCAGCAGTTCTCTAGCGGGAGGGCATTACAAAGCAGGGTTCTTC.

Comments on this clone: A much larger clone sits a single nucleotide away, making a read error possible. The chain joins TRBV28 to TRBJ1-3; 9 bases align to TRBD1. This CDR3 is built from 14 residues. Germline V CDR1 and CDR2: MDHEN, SYDVKM. Germline trimming cut 6 bases from V and 2 bases from J; bases unmatched to any gene: 2. This CDR3 reads CASSWDRAGNTIYF. CDR3 DNA: TGTGCCAGCAGCTGGGACAGGGCTGGAAACACCATATATTTT.